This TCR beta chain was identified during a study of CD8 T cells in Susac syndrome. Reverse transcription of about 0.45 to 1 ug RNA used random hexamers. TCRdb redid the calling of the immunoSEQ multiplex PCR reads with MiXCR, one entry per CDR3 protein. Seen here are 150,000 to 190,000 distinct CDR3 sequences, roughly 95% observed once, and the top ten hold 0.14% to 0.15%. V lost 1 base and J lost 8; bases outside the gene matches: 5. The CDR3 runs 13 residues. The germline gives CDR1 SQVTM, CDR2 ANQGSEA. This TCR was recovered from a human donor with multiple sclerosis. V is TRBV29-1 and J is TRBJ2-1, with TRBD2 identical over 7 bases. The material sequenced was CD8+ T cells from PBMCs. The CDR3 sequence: CSVEVEGGDEQFF. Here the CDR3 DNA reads TGCAGCGTTGAAGTGGAGGGAGGGGATGAGCAGTTCTTC.